A selection of T cell receptor beta chains follows, all from one sample in a study of blood T cell repertoires in COVID-19. Only in-frame clones appear in the TCRdb table, and some are missing; sequencing was by immunoSEQ multiplex PCR. Among 250,000 to 400,000 clones listed, 87% were seen once. What was sequenced was PBMCs or T cells enriched from blood (not recorded which). All receptors come from a young woman who had recovered from COVID-19. The CDR3 runs from the conserved cysteine through the conserved F or W. A D gene is named only where the DNA matches it firmly. Not all rows give a size; the values are once, few, many and, for expanded clones, a class.

J gene: TRBJ2-3; clone size: NA; D gene: NA; V gene: TRBV5-4; CDR3 length: 15; CDR3 DNA: TGTGCCAGCAGCCGGGACTTCGGAGGCACAGATACGCAGTATTTT; CDR3 protein: CASSRDFGGTDTQYF
J gene: TRBJ2-1; clone size: NA; D gene: TRBD2; V gene: TRBV10-3; CDR3 length: 15; CDR3 DNA: TGTGCCATCAGTGAGTCCTCTAGCGGGGTGGGTGAGCAGTTCTTC; CDR3 protein: CAISESSSGVGEQFF
J gene: TRBJ1-4; clone size: NA; D gene: NA; V gene: TRBV11-2; CDR3 length: 14; CDR3 DNA: TGTGCCAGCAGCTTAGGACAGTATAATGAAAAACTGTTTTTT; CDR3 protein: CASSLGQYNEKLFF
J gene: TRBJ1-2; clone size: NA; D gene: NA; V gene: TRBV12-3/TRBV12-4; CDR3 length: 13; CDR3 DNA: TGTGCCAGCAGTTTGGGGGCGGACTATGGCTACACCTTC; CDR3 protein: CASSLGADYGYTF
J gene: TRBJ1-2; clone size: NA; D gene: NA; V gene: TRBV4-2; CDR3 length: 16; CDR3 DNA: TGTGCCAGCAGCCAAGTCGTAGATCAGGGGCACTATGGCTACACCTTC; CDR3 protein: CASSQVVDQGHYGYTF
J gene: TRBJ1-6; clone size: NA; D gene: NA; V gene: TRBV5-5; CDR3 length: 14; CDR3 DNA: TGTGCCAGCAGCTCCCGGGAAGGCGATTCACCCCTCCACTTT; CDR3 protein: CASSSREGDSPLHF
J gene: TRBJ1-1; clone size: NA; D gene: NA; V gene: TRBV5-5; CDR3 length: 15; CDR3 DNA: TGTGCCAGCAGCTTGGGCTTCTACCCGGGCACTGAAGCTTTCTTT; CDR3 protein: CASSLGFYPGTEAFF
J gene: TRBJ1-2; clone size: NA; D gene: NA; V gene: TRBV28; CDR3 length: 14; CDR3 DNA: TGTGCCAGCAGCCTCGGACAGAGCTACTATGGCTACACCTTC; CDR3 protein: CASSLGQSYYGYTF
J gene: TRBJ2-7; clone size: NA; D gene: NA; V gene: TRBV5-1; CDR3 length: 14; CDR3 DNA: TGCGCCAGCAGCTACGACGGACACACCTACGAGCAGTACTTC; CDR3 protein: CASSYDGHTYEQYF
J gene: TRBJ2-7; clone size: few; D gene: NA; V gene: TRBV5-6; CDR3 length: 16; CDR3 DNA: TGTGCCAGCAGCCCCTCACAGGGTCTGGCGGTCCACGAGCAGTACTTC; CDR3 protein: CASSPSQGLAVHEQYF
J gene: TRBJ1-2; clone size: NA; D gene: NA; V gene: TRBV11-2; CDR3 length: 15; CDR3 DNA: TGTGCCAGCAGCTTAGGAAGGGGTTCCGGCTATGGCTACACCTTC; CDR3 protein: CASSLGRGSGYGYTF
J gene: TRBJ2-1; clone size: NA; D gene: TRBD1; V gene: TRBV19; CDR3 length: 16; CDR3 DNA: TGTGCCAGTAGGGGACAGGCTAAAAGCTCCTACAATGAGCAGTTCTTC; CDR3 protein: CASRGQAKSSYNEQFF
J gene: TRBJ1-2; clone size: NA; D gene: TRBD1; V gene: TRBV9; CDR3 length: 15; CDR3 DNA: TGTGCCAGCAGCGTAGGGGACAGGGCCCGTAGCAGCTACACCTTC; CDR3 protein: CASSVGDRARSSYTF
J gene: TRBJ1-1; clone size: NA; D gene: TRBD1; V gene: TRBV18; CDR3 length: 15; CDR3 DNA: TGTGCCAGCTCACGGGGGGACAGGGCCTCCGCTGAAGCTTTCTTT; CDR3 protein: CASSRGDRASAEAFF